This is a list of T cell receptor beta chains from one sample in a study of control samples from healthy donors and cancer patients. Repertoires were generated with immunoSEQ multiplex PCR, while TCRdb's copy carries only in-frame clones and drops some. The table lists about 170,000 clones, 93% of them singletons. Sample: blood. All receptors derive from a woman aged 60-75 years in good health. The CDR3 runs from the conserved cysteine through the conserved F or W. D genes are given only for firm matches.

v_gene,d_gene,j_gene,CDR3aa,CDR3nt
TRBV3-1/TRBV3-2,TRBD1,TRBJ1-5,CASSQSDRVNQPQHF,TGTGCCAGCAGCCAATCCGACAGGGTCAATCAGCCCCAGCATTTT
TRBV7-3,TRBD1,TRBJ2-1,CASSSQGYNEQFF,TGTGCCAGCAGCTCACAGGGGTACAATGAGCAGTTCTTC
TRBV11-2,-,TRBJ2-1,CASSFSAGAEQFF,TGTGCCAGCAGCTTTAGCGCCGGGGCTGAGCAGTTCTTC
TRBV30,-,TRBJ2-7,CAWTVGGRYEQYF,TGTGCCTGGACCGTAGGGGGGCGTTACGAGCAGTACTTC
TRBV6-6,-,TRBJ1-2,CASSSGAGGNSYGYTF,TGTGCCAGCAGTTCCGGGGCGGGGGGCAATAGCTATGGCTACACCTTC
TRBV5-4,-,TRBJ1-4,CASSQSQDSLTEKLFF,TGTGCCAGCAGCCAATCCCAGGACTCGTTGACCGAAAAACTGTTTTTT
TRBV7-8,TRBD1,TRBJ1-3,CASSLVPAGGTGNTIYF,TGTGCCAGCAGCTTAGTCCCCGCAGGGGGAACTGGAAACACCATATATTTT
TRBV7-2,-,TRBJ1-4,CASSFDRGIEKLFF,TGTGCCAGCAGCTTCGATAGAGGGATAGAAAAACTGTTTTTT
TRBV10-2,-,TRBJ1-5,CASKGGTNQPQHF,TGCGCCTCCAAGGGGGGTACCAATCAGCCCCAGCATTTT
TRBV10-3,TRBD1,TRBJ1-5,CAISVTGDQPQHF,TGTGCCATCAGTGTAACAGGGGATCAGCCCCAGCATTTT
TRBV6-5,TRBD1,TRBJ1-2,CASSPGDRAYGYTF,TGTGCCAGCTCCCCGGGGGACAGGGCGTATGGCTACACCTTC
TRBV4-1,TRBD1,TRBJ1-2,CASSQVQGLDGYTF,TGCGCCAGCAGCCAAGTACAGGGGCTAGATGGCTACACCTTC
TRBV7-8,TRBD2,TRBJ2-5,CASMLAGVQETQYF,TGTGCCAGCATGTTAGCGGGGGTACAAGAGACCCAGTACTTC
TRBV18,TRBD1,TRBJ1-3,CASSPRGQGPSSGNTIYF,TGTGCCAGCTCACCACGGGGACAGGGCCCTTCCTCTGGAAACACCATATATTTT
TRBV27,TRBD1,TRBJ1-2,CASSPPGQGSGYTF,TGTGCCAGCAGCCCACCCGGACAGGGGTCTGGCTACACCTTC
TRBV4-3,-,TRBJ1-1,CASSQDGRVQAEAFF,TGCGCCAGCAGCCAAGACGGCAGGGTGCAGGCTGAAGCTTTCTTT
TRBV4-1,TRBD2,TRBJ2-3,CASSPSLTSGGLGHTDTQYF,TGCGCCAGCAGCCCAAGCCTGACTAGCGGGGGCCTGGGCCACACAGATACGCAGTATTTT
TRBV7-2,TRBD1,TRBJ1-6,CASSARQGNSPLHF,TGTGCCAGCAGCGCAAGACAGGGTAATTCACCCCTCCACTTT
TRBV7-9,TRBD1,TRBJ1-1,CASSPSDRVSTEAFF,TGTGCCAGCAGCCCTTCCGACAGGGTGTCCACTGAAGCTTTCTTT
TRBV18,TRBD1,TRBJ1-1,CASSHGQGNAEAFF,TGTGCCAGCTCACACGGACAGGGGAACGCTGAAGCTTTCTTT
TRBV7-2,-,TRBJ1-1,CASSFTGTKGTEAFF,TGTGCCAGCAGCTTTACCGGGACAAAAGGGACTGAAGCTTTCTTT
TRBV10-3,TRBD1,TRBJ1-2,CAISEGTGKVYGYTF,TGTGCCATCAGTGAGGGGACAGGGAAGGTGTATGGCTACACCTTC